This T cell receptor (beta chain) came from a study of OX40 agonist ivuxolimab in advanced cancers. The wider study: Patients were dosed with the agonistic anti-OX40 (CD134) antibody ivuxolimab. Patients were infused with ivuxolimab every 2 weeks at 0.01 to 10 mg/kg.

Study results and limitations: The study observed clonal expansion of CD4+ and CD8+ blood T cells by week 6 at 0.1 to 3.0 mg/kg. On average, CD8+ T cells showed a greater number of expanded clones than CD4+.

Profiling relied on immunoSEQ multiplex PCR, and the TCRdb table lists in-frame clones only, not all of them. Of tens of thousands of clones listed, about 80% are singletons. A remark on this clone: Its antigen remains unidentified.

The TCR comes from an adult with an advanced solid tumor such as melanoma, head and neck, liver or kidney cancer. This material consisted of CD4+ or CD8+ T cells sorted from blood, taken in a trial of the OX40 agonist ivuxolimab.

CDR3 protein: CASRLTQGTEAFF. The DNA for the CDR3 is TGTGCCAGCAGGTTAACACAGGGTACTGAAGCTTTCTTT. The chain is built from TRBV6-5 and TRBJ1-1; D perhaps matches TRBD1 (6 bases). V was shortened by 6 bases and J by 5 bases, with 13 bases between the two germline ends. There are 13 residues in the CDR3. Germline loops: CDR1 MNHEY, CDR2 SVGAGI.